One sample yielded the 17 T cell receptor beta chains listed below, sequenced in a study of T cells in women clearing cervical HPV infection (dated by TCRdb to about 2018). Library preparation was by the immunoSEQ multiplex PCR assay. Sourced from immuneACCESS, this table was stored by TCRdb with only in-frame sequences that have V and J called. A share of the clones is absent; for the studies checked, an unresolved V gene accounts for under half, and the remainder has no known explanation. The table kept for this sample lists 30,000 or so clones. The top ten clonotypes cover around 7% of the sample. Sequenced input: blood buffy coat. These receptors all stem from a woman aged 18-69 years with a cervical HPV16 infection that either progressed to CIN3+ or cleared (not recorded which).

A remark on this clone: From the germline J gene comes the end of the CDR3, since the read stops 3 residues before it. J is TRBJ2-5 and V is TRBV18; D not resolved. Looked up from germline, CDR1 is KGHSH and CDR2 is LQKENI. V was shortened by 0 bases and J by 0 bases, with 8 bases between the two germline ends. This CDR3 has 15 amino acids. The CDR3 reads CASSPPSLYQETQYF. CDR3 DNA (partial): TGTGCCAGCTCACCACCGTCACTGTACCAAGAGACC.

In regard to this clone: The read finishes 3 residues shy of the CDR3 end, and the germline J gene is used to complete it. The chain has TRBV19 and TRBJ1-2; TRBD1 might be the D (5 bases). Trimming cost V 4 bases and J 6 bases, with 15 bases left between them. The germline CDR1 and CDR2 sequences are LNHDA and SQIVND (reference sequence). This CDR3 comprises 14 residues. Partial CDR3 DNA: TGTGCCAGTAGTAGGGGGGTAGCTGTTGATGGC. This encodes CASSRGVAVDG. The full-length CDR3 reads as CASSRGVAVDGYTF.

Notes on this clone: The read comes to an end 3 residues before the CDR3 does, leaving the germline J gene to fill in the end. This chain uses TRBV7-9 with TRBJ2-1, with 7 positions matching TRBD1. The V and J ends lost 5 bases and 4 bases, in that order; junction bases with no gene match: 8. This CDR3 contains 15 residues. Germline assignment: CDR1 SEHNR and CDR2 FQNEAQ (reference sequence). The CDR3 spells CASSPRGQRYNEQFF. The DNA read from the CDR3 is TGTGCCAGCAGCCCCCGGGGACAGCGTTACAATGAG.

As regards this clone: The read finishes 3 residues shy of the CDR3 end, and the germline J gene is used to complete it. The V gene is TRBV5-6, the J gene TRBJ1-2, with D perhaps matching TRBD1 (6 bases). CDR1 is SGHDT, CDR2 YYEEEE, per germline. The CDR3 totals 14 residues. Incomplete CDR3 DNA: TGTGCCAGCAGCTTCGGACAGACCCCCTCGGGC. The encoded protein is CASSFGQTPSG. The complete CDR3 reads CASSFGQTPSGYTF.

For this clone: Read sequence stops 3 residues before the CDR3 end, and the germline J gene provides the missing end. V usage is TRBV20-1 and J usage is TRBJ2-5; TRBD2 agrees at 15 bases. With V trimmed by 5 bases and J by 2 bases, 9 bases remained unmatched. The V gene's germline CDR1 is DFQATT and CDR2 SNEGSKA (reference sequence). The CDR3 sequence is 17 residues long. The CDR3: CSAFRTSGGEIQETQYF. The sequenced part of the CDR3 DNA is TGCAGTGCTTTCCGGACTAGCGGGGGGGAGATTCAAGAGACC.

For this clone: The read gets to within 3 residues of the CDR3 end, and the germline J gene fills in the rest. The chain carries TRBV7-6 and TRBJ1-2; the D gene is possibly TRBD1 (5 bases). Trimming pared 8 bases from V and 2 bases from J, leaving 9 bases between. Germline CDR1 is SGHVS and CDR2 is FNYEAQ. The CDR3 contains 12 residues. The part of the CDR3 DNA that was read is TGTGCCAGCGCCGACAGAAACTATGGC. This gives the protein CASADRNYG. The full CDR3 protein reads CASADRNYGYTF.

As for this clone: The CDR3 end falls 3 residues outside the read, so it is completed with the germline J gene. The chain combines TRBV6-1 with TRBJ1-1, with D perhaps TRBD1 (6 bases). Germline CDR1 reads MNHNS; CDR2 reads SASEGT. V was pared by 1 base and J by 6 bases, with 9 bases between. The CDR3 extends over 13 amino acids. CDR3: CASSEVDRPEAFF. The sequenced CDR3 bases are TGTGCCAGCAGTGAAGTGGACAGACCTGAA.

About this clone itself: With the read ending 3 residues before the CDR3 end, the germline J gene is used to fill in that end. The rearrangement uses TRBV18 and TRBJ1-2; unclear D gene. The CDR3 sequence is 14 residues long. CDR1 and CDR2 from the germline V gene are KGHSH and LQKENI. Trimming shortened V by 2 bases and J by 1 base, and 8 bases separated the two germline ends. The CDR3 bases that were read are TGTGCCAGCTCACCAAACACCGATAACTATGGC. It codes for CASSPNTDNYG. The complete CDR3 protein is CASSPNTDNYGYTF.

In the case of this clone: Read coverage stops 3 residues before the CDR3 terminus; the germline J gene supplies the remainder. J is TRBJ2-7 and V is TRBV7-6; 9 nucleotides align to TRBD1. Germline lookup yields CDR1 SGHVS and CDR2 FNYEAQ. V trimming: 1 base; J trimming: 0 bases; junction bases outside the gene matches: 1. CDR3 length: 15 amino acids. This CDR3 reads CASSLDRGLSYEQYF. The CDR3 DNA, read in part, is TGTGCCAGCAGCTTAGACAGGGGGCTCTCCTACGAG.

A note on this clone: The sequenced fragment ends 3 residues before the CDR3 boundary, so the rest is inferred from the germline J gene. The chain recombines TRBV20-1 with TRBJ1-5; D may be TRBD1 (6 bases). This CDR3 is built from 14 residues. V shed 6 bases and J shed 5 bases, with 17 bases lying between them. Germline lookup yields CDR1 DFQATT and CDR2 SNEGSKA (reference sequence). CDR3 bases read: TGCAGTGCCCCCCCTAACAGGGAGTATCAGCCC. It encodes CSAPPNREYQP. In full, the CDR3 reads CSAPPNREYQPQHF.

Points on this clone: The missing CDR3 end, 3 residues past where the read stops, is filled in from the germline J gene. V gene TRBV29-1 combines with J gene TRBJ2-1; 9 bases are shared with TRBD1. After removal of 6 bases from V and 2 bases from J, the junction contained 5 bases not matched to a gene. The CDR3 contains 14 residues. Looked up from germline, CDR1 is SQVTM and CDR2 is ANQGSEA. The CDR3 DNA, read in part, is TGCAGCGTATCGGGACAGGGCGCCTACAATGAG. Amino acid sequence: CSVSGQGAYNE. The entire CDR3 protein is CSVSGQGAYNEQFF.

Comments on this clone: The read falls 3 residues short of the CDR3 end, and the missing part is taken from the germline J gene. The chain recombines TRBV5-1 with TRBJ2-1; 7 bases match TRBD1. J was trimmed by 0 bases and V by 9 bases; bases with no gene match: 6. Germline V CDR1 and CDR2: SGHRS, YFSETQ. The CDR3 length is 14 residues. CDR3 bases read: TGCGCCACCCAAAGGGACAGCTCCTACAATGAG. This sequence encodes CATQRDSSYNE. The CDR3 as a whole reads CATQRDSSYNEQFF.

The covered CDR3 bases are TGTGCCAGCAGCTGGCGACAGGGGGGTGAA. This codes for CASSWRQGGE. The complete CDR3 protein is CASSWRQGGEAFF. The chain employs TRBV7-9 and TRBJ1-1, with TRBD1 matching over 9 bases. The CDR3 goes on 3 residues after the read ends, and that part is filled in from the germline J gene. Germline V gives CDR1 SEHNR, CDR2 FQNEAQ (reference sequence). The junction had 4 bases not matched to a gene; V was cut back by 4 bases and J by 7 bases. The CDR3 covers 13 residues.

Incomplete CDR3 DNA: TGCGCCAGCAGCTTAACCCCGGGACAGGGGGCGCAATTAGGGGACACTGAA. It is translated as CASSLTPGQGAQLGDTE. The complete CDR3 reads CASSLTPGQGAQLGDTEAFF. The chain recombines TRBV5-1 with TRBJ1-1, with TRBD1 matching 12 bases. Read sequence stops 3 residues before the CDR3 end, and the germline J gene provides the missing end. The germline CDR1 and CDR2 sequences are SGHRS and YFSETQ. V dropped 2 bases and J dropped 3; count of bases not matched to a gene: 17. This CDR3 has 20 amino acids.

Points on this clone: The read terminates 3 residues ahead of where the CDR3 ends, so the germline J gene completes it. This chain connects TRBV16 to TRBJ2-5; 11 nucleotides align to TRBD1. Germline trimming cut 5 bases from V and 4 bases from J; bases unmatched to any gene: 3. The germline CDR1 and CDR2 sequences are KGHSY and FQNENV. This CDR3 spans 14 amino acids. Partial CDR3 DNA: TGTGCCAGCAGCGTTGGACAGGGGGCAGAGACC. It codes for CASSVGQGAET. The full CDR3 protein is CASSVGQGAETQYF.

As for this clone: The missing CDR3 end, 3 residues past where the read stops, is filled in from the germline J gene. V usage is TRBV5-1 and J usage is TRBJ1-1, with no clear D. V lost 4 bases to trimming and J lost 2 bases, with 15 bases between them. CDR1 and CDR2 (germline): SGHRS, YFSETQ. CDR3 length equals 15 residues. The CDR3 sequence: CASSLGAVVNTEAFF. Partial CDR3 DNA: TGCGCCAGCAGCCTCGGCGCGGTGGTTAACACTGAA.

Note on this clone: Read coverage stops 3 residues before the CDR3 terminus; the germline J gene supplies the remainder. The V and J genes are TRBV2 and TRBJ2-7, with TRBD2 identical over 10 bases. The length of the CDR3 is 13 residues. With 4 bases clipped from V and 6 bases from J, the junction kept 3 bases outside the gene matches. The germline V gene has CDR1 SNHLY and CDR2 FYNNEI. The CDR3 bases that were read are TGTGCCAGCAGTGGACTAGCGGGCGGCGAG. As protein: CASSGLAGGE. The whole CDR3 protein is CASSGLAGGEQYF.